Below, one TCR beta chain is given with its context. Its antigen is as yet unknown. The entry originates in a study of T cell responses to AZD1222 COVID-19 vaccine. Using immunoSEQ multiplex PCR, the repertoire was profiled, and TCRdb retains in-frame clones only, with some absent. The data hold 150,000 to 200,000 clones, with approximately 88% observed a single time. V lost 4 bases and J lost 0, with 15 bases in between. CDR1 is LNHDA and CDR2 is SQIVND in the germline V gene (reference sequence). The length of the CDR3 is 16 residues. Overall study findings and caveats: There were vaccine-associated CD4 TCRs across spike, dominant at 160-218 and 743-854. Clonal diversity was possibly underestimated; the donors were predominantly white British and more often female.

The chain combines TRBV19 with TRBJ1-1; D might be TRBD1 (5 bases). This specimen was peripheral blood, taken 28 days after the second AZD1222 dose. This TCR was sampled from an adult who received the AZD1222 COVID-19 vaccine. In DNA, the CDR3 is TGTGCCAGTAGTAGCGTCACTCTGGGACTGAACACTGAAGCTTTCTTT. Protein product: CASSSVTLGLNTEAFF.